What follows describes a single TCR beta chain. Its antigen is unknown. The entry originates in a study of OX40 agonist ivuxolimab in advanced cancers. Study overall: Ivuxolimab, an agonistic anti-OX40 (CD134) antibody, was given to patients. Partial responses were achieved by three patients, one with hepatocellular carcinoma and two with cutaneous melanoma.

The germline V gene encodes CDR1 SGHRS and CDR2 YFSETQ. This CDR3 comprises 14 residues. Trimming left V 2 bases short and J 0 bases short, with 7 bases between. The method was immunoSEQ multiplex PCR; TCRdb's version includes in-frame clones alone and lacks a portion of them. The table has about 76,000 clones, around 85% seen once. Findings of the study overall: Among expanded peripheral T cells, antigen specificity went undetermined.

The V call is TRBV5-1, the J call TRBJ2-3; D uncertain. The sequences come from CD4+ or CD8+ T cells sorted from blood, collected in a trial of the OX40 agonist ivuxolimab. This TCR came from an adult with an advanced solid tumor such as melanoma, head and neck, liver or kidney cancer. CDR3: CASSFRPSTDTQYF. The CDR3 nucleotides read TGCGCCAGCAGCTTTCGACCAAGCACAGATACGCAGTATTTT.